The 28 T cell receptor beta chains below come from one sample, sequenced in a study of blood T cell repertoires in COVID-19. Generated by immunoSEQ multiplex PCR, the TCRdb table keeps only in-frame clones and is missing some. The sample holds hundreds of thousands of clones; roughly 82% are singletons and the top ten take about 2.1%. The specimen was PBMCs or T cells enriched from blood (not recorded which). The receptor set was obtained from a woman between 45 and 65 years old who had recovered from COVID-19.

The CDR3 spells CASSSREGRKDEQYF. The CDR3 nucleotides are TGTGCCAGCAGCTCCCGGGAGGGCCGGAAGGACGAGCAGTACTTC. The chain links TRBV7-8 to TRBJ2-7; 8 bases align to TRBD2. The junction had 10 bases not matched to a gene; V was cut back by 4 bases and J by 5 bases. CDR1 is SGHVS and CDR2 is FQNEAQ in the germline V gene. This CDR3 spans 15 amino acids.

The chain links TRBV27 to TRBJ2-2; 11 bases map to TRBD2. With V trimmed by 5 bases and J by 6 bases, 11 bases remained unmatched. CDR1 is MNHEY and CDR2 is SMNVEV in the germline V gene (reference sequence). The CDR3 is 17 residues long. The CDR3 sequence is CASSSLAGGPSAGELFF. In DNA, the CDR3 is TGTGCCAGCAGTAGCTTAGCGGGAGGGCCTTCGGCCGGGGAGCTGTTTTTT.

The V call is TRBV30, the J call TRBJ2-3; 8 nucleotides line up with TRBD2. Germline V gene sequence: CDR1 GTSNPN, CDR2 SVGIG (reference sequence). The ends lost 4 bases at V and 4 bases at J; junction bases unmatched: 10. This CDR3 contains 15 residues. The CDR3 nucleotides are TGTGCCTGGAACCTAGCGGGTTACGGCGCAGATACGCAGTATTTT. The encoded protein is CAWNLAGYGADTQYF.

J is TRBJ1-6 and V is TRBV15; tentatively, D is TRBD1 (5 bases). With 0 bases removed from V and 6 bases from J, the gap between germline ends came to 12 bases. The V gene's germline CDR1 is LNHNV and CDR2 YYDKDF (reference sequence). The CDR3 runs to 16 residues. In nucleotides, the CDR3 is TGTGCCACCAGCAGAGATCCAGGGACTGGTAATTCACCCCTCCACTTT. This codes for CATSRDPGTGNSPLHF.

J is TRBJ2-3 and V is TRBV7-3; possibly TRBD1 for D (5 bases). CDR3 size: 13 residues. Germline lookup yields CDR1 SGHTA and CDR2 FQGTGA. Between the trimmed V and J ends, which lost 5 bases and 6 bases, there was a span of 12 bases. The chain's CDR3 is CASSQTPGDTQYF. CDR3 coding DNA: TGTGCCAGCAGCCAAACCCCAGGGGATACGCAGTATTTT.

The chain carries TRBV11-3 and TRBJ2-7, with D possibly matching TRBD1 (5 bases). In germline, CDR1 is SGHNT, CDR2 YENEEA. CDR3 length equals 15 residues. With 4 bases removed from V and 0 bases from J, the gap between germline ends came to 13 bases. The CDR3 spells CASSSSRGSSYEQYF. CDR3 in DNA: TGTGCCAGCAGCTCTAGTAGGGGATCCTCCTACGAGCAGTACTTC.

This chain joins TRBV7-2 and TRBJ1-2; no definite D call. The germline V gene encodes CDR1 SGHTA and CDR2 FQGNSA. The CDR3 length is 13 residues. The V gene lost 1 base and the J gene lost 4 bases, with 7 bases spanning the gap. This chain's CDR3 is CASSLGGIYGYTF. CDR3 sequence (DNA): TGTGCCAGCAGCTTAGGAGGGATCTATGGCTACACCTTC.

This clone was counted a few times. Within the sample, other DNA sequences also encode this same CDR3. The V gene is TRBV18, the J gene TRBJ1-2, with 7 bases identical to TRBD1. The germline V gene encodes CDR1 KGHSH and CDR2 LQKENI. With 2 bases clipped from V and 3 bases from J, the junction kept 0 bases outside the gene matches. This CDR3 comprises 13 residues. CDR3 loop: CASSPGQDYGYTF. In nucleotides, the CDR3 is TGTGCCAGCTCACCAGGACAGGACTATGGCTACACCTTC.

CDR3 region: CASSLGRTSYNEQFF. CDR3 DNA: TGTGCCAGCAGCTTAGGACGGACTAGCTACAATGAGCAGTTCTTC. The rearrangement links TRBV11-2 to TRBJ2-1; 7 bases match TRBD2. CDR1 and CDR2 from the germline V gene are SGHAT and FQNNGV. V lost 1 base and J lost 3; bases outside the gene matches: 3. This CDR3 is 15 amino acids long.

This clone has just a few counts. The gene calls are TRBV6-1 and TRBJ2-2; D unclear. The CDR3 spans 17 residues. Germline V gene sequence: CDR1 MNHNS, CDR2 SASEGT. V lost 2 bases, J lost 3 bases, and 16 bases lay in between. The CDR3 coding sequence is TGTGCCAGCAGTGAATCATCGGTGCTGACTTACACCGGGGAGCTGTTTTTT. Its translation: CASSESSVLTYTGELFF.

V gene TRBV6-1 combines with J gene TRBJ1-2; D remains unclear. Germline values: CDR1 MNHNS, CDR2 SASEGT. Trimming stripped 3 bases from V and 6 bases from J, with 20 bases between. The CDR3 covers 16 residues. The CDR3 nucleotides read TGTGCCAGCAGTGAGGCCGAGGGTGATTATATTGATGGCTACACCTTC. Its translation: CASSEAEGDYIDGYTF.

The chain combines TRBV28 with TRBJ2-7; D remains ambiguous. V dropped 2 bases and J dropped 1 base, with 9 bases sitting between them. The CDR3 spans 14 residues. The V gene's germline CDR1 is MDHEN and CDR2 SYDVKM. CDR3 DNA: TGTGCCAGCAGTTTAAACAGTTATTCCTACGAGCAGTACTTC. Encoded protein: CASSLNSYSYEQYF.

The chain is built from TRBV10-3 and TRBJ1-5; D is perhaps TRBD1 (5 bases). Germline loops: CDR1 ENHRY, CDR2 SYGVKD. The V end was cut by 3 bases, the J end by 2 bases, with 5 bases between. The CDR3 spans 13 residues. CDR3 protein: CAISDRGNQPQHF. CDR3 DNA sequence: TGTGCCATCAGTGACAGGGGCAATCAGCCCCAGCATTTT.

The chain uses TRBV5-8 and TRBJ1-5; a possible D gene is TRBD1 (5 bases). Trimming took 2 bases from V and 2 from J, leaving 8 bases between them. CDR3 length: 14 amino acids. The germline V gene encodes CDR1 SGHTS and CDR2 YDEGEE. CDR3 sequence reads: CASSFGQGNQPQHF. Here the CDR3 DNA reads TGTGCCAGCAGCTTCGGACAAGGCAATCAGCCCCAGCATTTT.

The genes are TRBV7-2 and TRBJ1-5, with a weak D call TRBD1 (5 bases). The CDR3 is 14 amino acids. Between the trimmed V and J ends, which lost 3 bases and 3 bases, there was a span of 9 bases. Germline V gene lookup returns CDR1 SGHTA and CDR2 FQGNSA. CDR3: CASSLGGNNQPQHF. The DNA of the CDR3 is TGTGCCAGCAGCTTGGGGGGAAACAATCAGCCCCAGCATTTT. Supplemented by reference TRBV7-2 and TRBJ1-5, the full variable domain reads GAGVSQSPSNKVTEKGKDVELRCDPISGHTALYWYRQSLGQGLEFLIYFQGNSAPDKSGLPSDRFSAERTGGSVSTLTIQRTQQEDSAVYLCASSLGGNNQPQHFGDGTRLSIL.

This chain uses TRBV6-5 with TRBJ1-5; D is unresolved. Germline V gene lookup returns CDR1 MNHEY and CDR2 SVGAGI. V was shortened by 10 bases and J by 4 bases, with 11 bases between the two germline ends. The CDR3 contains 12 residues. The CDR3 sequence: CATRTGNQPQHF. For the CDR3, the DNA is TGTGCCACCAGGACGGGGAATCAGCCCCAGCATTTT.

The chain recombines TRBV11-2 with TRBJ1-1; perhaps TRBD1 as D (5 bases). Germline V lookup: CDR1 SGHAT, CDR2 FQNNGV. The CDR3 has 16 residues. The ends were cut back, 5 bases at V and 6 bases at J, with 22 bases in the middle. The DNA of the CDR3 is TGTGCCAGCAGCCCAGTGGGTGGAGGGGTTGGGGCTGAAGCTTTCTTT. Residues: CASSPVGGGVGAEAFF.

The V gene is TRBV5-6, the J gene TRBJ1-3, with D tentatively TRBD1 (6 bases). The V gene's germline CDR1 is SGHDT and CDR2 YYEEEE. V lost 0 bases and J 4 bases, leaving 11 bases between the germline ends. This CDR3 spans 15 amino acids. In nucleotides, the CDR3 is TGTGCCAGCAGCTTGGGAGTCGGACAGGGAAACACCATATATTTT. This sequence encodes CASSLGVGQGNTIYF.

V gene TRBV3-1 (or the pseudogene TRBV3-2) combines with J gene TRBJ1-1, with TRBD1 matching over 9 bases. This CDR3 is built from 15 residues. CDR1 and CDR2 (germline): LGHDT, YNNKEL (reference sequence). Trimming removed 2 bases from V and 6 bases from J; junction bases left unmatched: 7. This chain's CDR3 is CASSQRRQGGPEAFF. DNA for the CDR3: TGTGCCAGCAGCCAAAGAAGACAGGGGGGGCCTGAAGCTTTCTTT.

This clone is a singleton in its sample. The chain employs TRBV7-3 and TRBJ1-1, with D unresolved. V was clipped by 5 bases and J by 1 base, with 8 bases between them. From germline, CDR1 is SGHTA and CDR2 FQGTGA. The CDR3 is 13 amino acids. CDR3 region: CASSKERNTEAFF. The CDR3 DNA follows: TGTGCCAGCAGCAAAGAGAGGAACACTGAAGCTTTCTTT.

This clone showed up just a few times. The genes are TRBV7-2 and TRBJ2-5; 7 nucleotides match TRBD1. Germline V gene sequence: CDR1 SGHTA, CDR2 FQGNSA. With V trimmed by 6 bases and J by 0 bases, 7 bases remained unmatched. This CDR3 is built from 15 residues. In nucleotides, the CDR3 is TGTGCCAGCAGTTCGGACAGGTTGTACCAAGAGACCCAGTACTTC. Its protein is CASSSDRLYQETQYF. The whole variable domain, filled in from reference TRBV7-2 and TRBJ2-5, reads GAGVSQSPSNKVTEKGKDVELRCDPISGHTALYWYRQSLGQGLEFLIYFQGNSAPDKSGLPSDRFSAERTGGSVSTLTIQRTQQEDSAVYLCASSSDRLYQETQYFGPGTRLLVL.

This chain uses TRBV7-2 with TRBJ2-3; the match to TRBD2 covers 7 bases. The trim removed 5 bases at V and 0 bases at J, leaving 8 bases unmatched. The V gene's germline CDR1 is SGHTA and CDR2 FQGNSA. CDR3 length: 16 residues. This CDR3 reads CASSPPGTTSTDTQYF. CDR3 nucleotides: TGTGCCAGCAGCCCCCCCGGGACTACGAGCACAGATACGCAGTATTTT.

V and J are TRBV30 and TRBJ2-1; D call uncertain. CDR3 size: 13 residues. Germline V gives CDR1 GTSNPN, CDR2 SVGIG (reference sequence). Trimming pared 2 bases from V and 9 bases from J, leaving 14 bases between. The CDR3 loop reads CAWSPPPGSEQFF. The CDR3 region has the DNA TGTGCCTGGAGTCCCCCCCCTGGTAGTGAGCAGTTCTTC.

The chain has TRBV7-9 and TRBJ2-1; maybe TRBD2 (6 bases). Germline assignment: CDR1 SEHNR and CDR2 FQNEAQ (reference sequence). With 1 base removed from V and 6 bases from J, the gap between germline ends came to 13 bases. The CDR3 is 15 amino acids. This CDR3 is CASSLGRGKGNEQFF. CDR3 nucleotides: TGTGCCAGCAGCTTAGGTCGCGGGAAGGGCAATGAGCAGTTCTTC.

As for this clone: An end of the junction does not agree with germline; a read error may underlie this. The chain is built from TRBV7-6 and TRBJ2-1; the D gene is possibly TRBD2 (5 bases). The CDR3 spans 14 residues. Germline V lookup: CDR1 SGHVS, CDR2 FNYEAQ. The CDR3 protein is CASSLGGSYNEQFF. For the CDR3, the DNA is TGTGCCAGCAGTTTAGGTGGGAGTTACAATGAGCAGTTCTTC.

V usage is TRBV7-8 and J usage is TRBJ2-1; 8 nucleotides match TRBD1. The trim removed 5 bases at V and 0 bases at J, leaving 6 bases unmatched. CDR1 and CDR2 from the germline V gene are SGHVS and FQNEAQ. The CDR3 covers 16 residues. The DNA for the CDR3 is TGTGCCAGCAGCCCAGGGGGCTCCCGCTCCTACAATGAGCAGTTCTTC. Protein: CASSPGGSRSYNEQFF. Full variable domain (outside the CDR3, taken from reference TRBV7-8 and TRBJ2-1): GAGVSQSPRYKVAKRGQDVALRCDPISGHVSLFWYQQALGQGPEFLTYFQNEAQLDKSGLPSDRFFAERPEGSVSTLKIQRTQQEDSAVYLCASSPGGSRSYNEQFFGPGTRLTVL.

The chain recombines TRBV7-6 with TRBJ1-4; D is unclear. The CDR3 consists of 16 residues. Germline-derived CDR1 and CDR2 are SGHVS and FNYEAQ. Trimming shortened V by 1 base and J by 0 bases, and 9 bases separated the two germline ends. The CDR3 DNA reads as TGTGCCAGCAGCTTAGTTCTGGGAGCAACTAATGAAAAACTGTTTTTT. Residues: CASSLVLGATNEKLFF.

The chain joins TRBV9 to TRBJ2-5; D not resolved. The length of the CDR3 is 16 residues. Germline values: CDR1 SGDLS, CDR2 YYNGEE. Trimming removed 4 bases at V and 0 bases at J, with 16 bases between. Here the CDR3 reads CASSPRGRAYQETQYF. The CDR3 nucleotides read TGTGCCAGCAGCCCGCGCGGAAGAGCTTACCAAGAGACCCAGTACTTC.